This TCR beta chain was retrieved from a study of CD8+ T cells in alopecia areata. Study summary: Female C3H/HeJ mice aged roughly 6-11 weeks received skin from spontaneously alopecic C3H/HeJ graft donors aged roughly 6-12 months. Study-wide findings and caveats: Clonality was higher in lesional than normal scalp, especially in alopecia totalis/universalis. Scalp sequencing captures resident alphabeta T cells of normal skin too.

This clone was counted a few times. Antigen unknown. These gene names are mouse names. The read ends 4 residues before the CDR3 terminus; that terminus is restored from the germline J gene. CDR1 is NSHNY and CDR2 is SYGAGN in the germline V gene. Trimming at V came to 0 bases and at J to 1 base, leaving 4 bases not matched to a gene. CDR3 length equals 16 residues. RNA was extracted and reverse transcribed into cDNA as the sequencing template. Method: immunoSEQ multiplex PCR; TCRdb's copy keeps in-frame clones and lacks some. Recorded here are roughly 260,000 clones, none singletons. It was with CD4, CD8alpha, NKG2D, NKG2ACE and other markers that pooled cutaneous lymph node cells were sorted.

This receptor was taken from a C3H/HeJ mouse with alopecia areata. For this mouse line, the MHC haplotype is H2-k. The rearrangement links TRBV13-1 to TRBJ2-3; 8 bases map to TRBD2. The sample taken for sequencing was CD4+ T cells sorted from a lymph node. The CDR3 bases that were read are TGTGCCAGCAGTGATGCTGGGGGGTGGCGTGCAGAA. Translated, it gives CASSDAGGWRAE. The CDR3 in its entirety is CASSDAGGWRAETLYF.